This T cell receptor beta chain was found in a study of blood T cell repertoires in COVID-19 (dated by TCRdb to 2018 to 2021). Study-level background: The collaborator samples originated in the United States, Italy and Spain and spanned the acute and convalescent phases of COVID-19. The prospective study material was composed of cDNA or gDNA derived from T cells, B-cell-depleted T cells, or PBMCs. The samples were drawn from two sources: the first 160 participants of the ongoing ImmuneRACE study, and 1,200 or so subjects contributed by 6 global collaborators. Sample metadata almost always included a de-identified subject ID, COVID-19 status, age in years and sex. A freely available public database, intended as a resource for researchers studying the immune response to SARS-CoV-2, is where the repertoires were released. Where available, HLA class I and class II types were taken from metadata supplied by the sample provider and were not determined by assay-based typing. Subjects who had been exposed to COVID-19, were actively infected with it, or had recovered from it provided the deeply sampled blood TCRbeta repertoires that made up the dataset. The full study reports these points: The quantity of clinical and demographic metadata differed by source and by participant and was supplied without curation.

From a lookup of the germline V gene, CDR1 and CDR2 are SNHLY and FYNNEI. V ends up 8 bases short and J 4 bases short, with an unmatched junction base count of 4. Reading from cysteine to phenylalanine, the CDR3 counts 14 amino acids. Here the CDR3 DNA is all that survives: 42 bases in frame from base 1. The immunoSEQ Assay, a bias-controlled multiplex PCR, was used to amplify TCRbeta CDR3 regions from genomic DNA. The study's own analysis went as follows. Nucleated cell counts per sample were estimated from amplification of reference gene primers within the assay. To quantify the absolute abundance of each unique TCRbeta CDR3 rearrangement, sequence reads were collapsed and filtered. For each sample, productive Simpson clonality was calculated by taking the square root of Simpson's diversity index across productive rearrangements. Drawn from immuneACCESS, this table holds only the in-frame rearrangements with V and J called that TCRdb kept. Clones are partly lost; checked studies trace under half to an unresolved V gene and leave the rest unexplained. V, J and clone size reflect that table, while D and trimming were determined from the DNA. This sample holds approximately 67,000 clones; about 87% were observed only once. 5% to 6.5% of the sample rests with the top ten.

About this clone itself: Its recognized antigen is unknown. No base quality values were provided; no much bigger clone lies one nucleotide off.

The collaborating institutions used their own protocols to collect whole blood in K2EDTA tubes. For TCRbeta analysis, collaborators shipped samples as frozen whole blood, isolated PBMCs, or DNA extracted from either of those sample types. The rearrangement joined TRBV2 to TRBJ2-1, with 11 junctional bases fitting TRBD1. The source is a middle-aged man with active COVID-19. Sequencing was carried out using peripheral blood. The DNA sequence is as follows: TGTGCCAGCCTACGGGACAGGGGGTACAATGAGCAGTTCTTC. It translates to CASLRDRGYNEQFF.